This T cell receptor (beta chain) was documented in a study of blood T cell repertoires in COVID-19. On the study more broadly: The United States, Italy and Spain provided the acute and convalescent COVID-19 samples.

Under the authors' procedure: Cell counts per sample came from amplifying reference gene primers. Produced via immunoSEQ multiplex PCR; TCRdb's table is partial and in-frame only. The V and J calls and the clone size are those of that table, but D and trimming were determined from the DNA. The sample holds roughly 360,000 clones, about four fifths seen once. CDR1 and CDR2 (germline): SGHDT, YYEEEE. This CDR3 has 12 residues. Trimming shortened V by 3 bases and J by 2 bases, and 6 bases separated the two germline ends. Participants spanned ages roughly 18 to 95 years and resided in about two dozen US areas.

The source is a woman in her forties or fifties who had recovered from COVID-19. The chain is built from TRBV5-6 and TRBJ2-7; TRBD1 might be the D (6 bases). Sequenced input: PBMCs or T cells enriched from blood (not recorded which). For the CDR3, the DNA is TGTGCCAGCAGCTGGGGGCCCTACGAGCAGTACTTC. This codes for CASSWGPYEQYF.